This T cell receptor beta chain was observed in a study of T cells after yellow fever vaccination. Whole-study findings and limits: Once the booster was given, most primary-vaccination clones reappeared, at around 96% for CD4 and roughly 91% for CD8. Only a small proportion of the clonotypes turned up in both the CD4 and the CD8 compartments, likely arising from convergent recombination.

Concerning this clonotype: Its antigen is unknown. The junction and the germline gene differ at one end; a read error may be behind it.

MiXCR was run by TCRdb on the 5' RACE reads, yielding one entry per CDR3 protein. The sample yields some 69,000 distinct CDR3 sequences, approximately 5% seen once. The CDR3 is made up of 15 amino acids. Germline-derived CDR1 and CDR2 are SGHDT and YYEEEE. The TCR comes from a man aged 18 to 35 who received the YFV17D yellow fever vaccine. The material sequenced was CD4+ T cells sorted from PBMCs, taken around 14 days after the first yellow fever vaccination. The chain recombines TRBV5-6 with TRBJ2-3; D remains unclear. The DNA for the CDR3 is TGTGCCATCAGCCCCGGGCTCTTATGCACAGATACGCAGTATTTT. Its protein is CAISPGLLCTDTQYF.